This T cell receptor beta chain came from a study of cytomegalovirus exposure and HLA in healthy donors. The study's findings and limits: Later on, a genetic analysis was performed. It linked a missense variant in DCLRE1C with V- and J-gene trimming of TCR beta.

About this clone: The antigen remains undetermined.

The PCR used 60 Vbeta and 13 Jbeta primers. The method was immunoSEQ multiplex PCR; TCRdb's version includes in-frame clones alone and lacks a portion of them. This sample has 200,000 to 250,000 clones; approximately 80% occur once, and the top ten carry roughly 0.75%. The source is a boy aged 2 to 10 in good health and CMV-seronegative. Sequencing was carried out using PBMCs.

The CDR3 coding sequence is TGTGCCAGCAGTCGGACTAGCGGGAGTAACGAGCAGTACTTC. Its translation is CASSRTSGSNEQYF. The rearrangement uses TRBV7-6 and TRBJ2-7, with 13 bases fitting TRBD2. Per the germline V gene, CDR1 is SGHVS and CDR2 is FNYEAQ. The V segment lost 6 bases and the J segment 5 bases; nucleotides outside the gene matches: 4. The CDR3 runs to 14 residues.